The T cell receptor beta chain described here comes from a study of blood T cell repertoires in COVID-19. The CDR3 consists of 14 residues. V was trimmed by 3 bases and J by 6 bases, leaving 12 bases between them. Looked up from germline, CDR1 is SGHRS and CDR2 is YFSETQ. TCRdb's copy holds only in-frame clones and misses some; the assay was immunoSEQ multiplex PCR. The sample yields some 140,000 clones, more than 80% seen once. The chain uses TRBV5-1 and TRBJ2-2, with a weak D call TRBD1 (6 bases). The sequencing sample was made of peripheral blood. The source of this sequence is a human donor in a cohort sampled during active COVID-19. This CDR3 reads CASSSGQWAGELFF. As DNA, the CDR3 is TGCGCCAGCAGCTCCGGACAGTGGGCCGGGGAGCTGTTTTTT.